This T cell receptor beta chain was captured in a study of blood T cells in healthy people across ages (dated by TCRdb to between 2015 and 2016). Study-wide context: In model experiments, template switching captured roughly one uniquely barcoded TCR beta cDNA molecule for every two T cells. The study analyzed two additional independent replicas of 1 million unique cDNA reads from the same blood draw for two donors, one aged 18 to 30 and one aged 80 or older. Donors were grouped into four age groups: young (average about 15 years), middle-aged (about 38), aged (around 60) and long-lived (about 89). The study measured age-related changes in TCR beta repertoire diversity using deep sequencing normalized with unique cDNA molecular identifiers.

Concerning this clonotype: Its antigen is unknown. No clone much larger than this one lies a single base away; base qualities are absent.

The germline V gene provides CDR1 KGHDR and CDR2 SFDVKD. Deletion took 1 base off V and 7 bases off J, with a span of 12 bases between the germline ends. CDR3 length: 14 amino acids, cysteine to phenylalanine. Of the read, only the CDR3 DNA is kept; its 42 bases are in frame from base 1. Receptors were amplified or captured by 5' RACE. The sequencer was an Illumina HiSeq 2500. A second roughly 6 to 11 cycle PCR used a sample-barcoded 5' primer and a J-beta primer mix. A unique molecular identifier was introduced onto each TCR beta cDNA molecule by a template-switch 5' adaptor carrying 12 random nucleotides. At least 2.5 million CDR3-containing paired-end reads were obtained from each sample. First-strand cDNA synthesis was performed from all RNA using the Mint cDNA synthesis kit, with priming by a TRBC-specific oligonucleotide. Following uracil-DNA glycosylase treatment, a first 18-cycle PCR with universal primers M1SS and BC2_uni_R was performed on all cDNA. Regarding the original processing steps: Normalization of each sample was performed by random selection of 1 million high-quality reads, each carrying a distinct molecular identifier. Instead of being binned into consensus sequences, reads that shared molecular identifiers were thrown out. MiTCR, run with a Q25 quality threshold and the strictest error-elimination algorithm, handled CDR3 identification, clonotype clustering and error correction. A nonparametric unseen species model with Euler transformation was used to estimate a lower bound on total TCR beta diversity. In-frame beta chains were kept once TCRdb had trimmed the public reads at Q25 with fastp and called clones with MiXCR. Records with the same CDR3 protein are collapsed into one entry carrying the most frequent genes and DNA. The V and J calls were determined by TCRdb, not by the authors. This sample comprises 500,000 to 550,000 distinct CDR3 sequences, 24% of them detected only once. Of the sample, around 10% falls within the top ten clones.

The donors were roughly 39 Caucasian individuals from Russia, aged roughly 6 to 90 years, who were systemically healthy. Each donor gave about 9.7 milliliters of peripheral blood, drawn into EDTA-treated Vacutainer tubes. Ficoll-Paque density-gradient centrifugation was used to isolate PBMCs, with at least 7 million per sample. Trizol reagent was used to extract total RNA from PBMCs, with at least 6 micrograms per sample. Naive CD45RAhigh/CD27high T cell percentages were measured by flow cytometry on a PBMC aliquot from every donor. The investigation overall reported the following: As age increased, observed TCR beta diversity per million T cells dropped in a roughly linear way, and a significant reduction was already evident by age 40. Observed TCR beta diversity correlated strongly with the percentage of naive T cells measured by flow cytometry. Estimates of total diversity based on one million sequenced T cells were regarded as lower bounds and as underestimates. The CMV infection status of donors was not known, potentially confounding age-related changes in expanded clonotypes. Bulk unsorted PBMC profiling prevented conclusive comparison of naive and antigen-experienced compartments. Compared with the aged group, the long-lived group had more naive CD4+ T cells, fewer expanded clones and increased TCR diversity, a pattern suggesting age selection.

The sample was also linked to a second study, of T cells of mothers and their children. The second study reports: Nine systemically healthy Caucasian individuals served as donors, namely three mothers together with their six children. cDNA synthesis consumed the entire amount of extracted RNA, loaded at approximately 1.4 ug RNA in each 15 ul reaction. In the second PCR, sample barcodes and 2-4 random nucleotides were introduced via the M1S primer. Over 9.5 million TCR beta CDR3 reads were obtained for each mother, and 2.7 million or so reads were obtained for each child. In both related and unrelated pairs, thymic selection shapes the output of TCR recombination in a similar way, with inherited differences having only a minor effect. Related mother-child pairs always showed normalized repertoire overlap that was slightly higher than in unrelated mother-child pairs, though the difference was never significant. Persistent microchimeric T cell clones were not detected, at a sensitivity of approximately 100 clones per million clonotypes. The study used deep NGS to compare TCR beta repertoires of mothers and children, seeking features distinguishing related mother-child pairs from unrelated individuals. The mean age was roughly 44 +/- 4 years for the mothers and approximately 11 +/- 4 years for the children. After adapter ligation was performed with NEBNext reagents, the libraries were sequenced on an Illumina HiSeq 2000 with 100+100 nt paired-end reads. To prevent cross-contamination, the mother and child libraries were prepared one month apart and sequenced in separate runs. For each donor, somewhere between about 450,000 and 2,100,000 distinct TCR beta clonotypes were identified. Naive TCR beta clonotypes were estimated from low-frequency clonotypes matched to each donor's FACS-determined naive share, without sorting.

The chain was built from TRBV24-1 and TRBJ2-5, with a weak D call of TRBD2 (6 bases match). The sequenced sample consisted of blood. This TCR came from a boy aged 5-17 years in good health. CDR3 loop: CATSDFTQAGTQYF. In nucleotides, the sequence is TGTGCCACCAGTGATTTTACCCAAGCGGGGACCCAGTACTTC.